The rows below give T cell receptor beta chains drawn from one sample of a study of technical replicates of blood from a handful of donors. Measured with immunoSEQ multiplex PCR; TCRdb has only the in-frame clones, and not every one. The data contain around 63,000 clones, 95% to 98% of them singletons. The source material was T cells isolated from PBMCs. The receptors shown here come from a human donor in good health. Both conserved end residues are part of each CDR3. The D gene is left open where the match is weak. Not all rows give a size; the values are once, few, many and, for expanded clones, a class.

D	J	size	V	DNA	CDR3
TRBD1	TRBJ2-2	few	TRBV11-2	TGTGCCAGCAGCTTAGATGGAGACAGGGTCATGTTTTTT	CASSLDGDRVMFF
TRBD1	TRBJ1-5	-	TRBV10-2	TGCGCCAGCAGGGCCCAGGGGGCGCAAGGTCAGCCCCAGCATTTT	CASRAQGAQGQPQHF
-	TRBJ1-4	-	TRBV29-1	TGCAGCGTGGCGACAGCTAATGAAAAACTGTTTTTT	CSVATANEKLFF
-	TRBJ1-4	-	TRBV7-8	TGTGCCAGCAGCCCCTCCACGGCAACTAATGAAAAACTGTTTTTT	CASSPSTATNEKLFF
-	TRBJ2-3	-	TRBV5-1	TGCGCCAGCAGCTTAACTAGCACAGATACGCAGTATTTT	CASSLTSTDTQYF
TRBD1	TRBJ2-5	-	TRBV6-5	TGTGCCAGCAGTCACCGACAGGGGGAGACCCAGTACTTC	CASSHRQGETQYF
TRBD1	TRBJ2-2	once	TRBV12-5	TGTGCTAGTGGCCCCGGGACAGGGGGCAACACCGGGGAGCTGTTTTTT	CASGPGTGGNTGELFF
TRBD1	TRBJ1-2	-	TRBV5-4	TGTGCCAGCGGGACAGGGAGATCTAACTATGGCTACACCTTC	CASGTGRSNYGYTF
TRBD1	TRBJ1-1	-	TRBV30	TGTGCCTGGAGTCCAATCCCGGGACAGAGGAACACTGAAGCTTTCTTT	CAWSPIPGQRNTEAFF
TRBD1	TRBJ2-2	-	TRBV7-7	TGTGCTAGCAGCTTAGAACAGGGGGCCGGGGAGCTGTTTTTT	CASSLEQGAGELFF
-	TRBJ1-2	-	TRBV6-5	TGTGCCAGCAGTTACTACCTTGGGGGACTTGGTGAGGGCTACACCTTC	CASSYYLGGLGEGYTF
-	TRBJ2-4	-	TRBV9	TGTGCCAGCAGCGTAGCTTCAGGGGCCGAAGAGGGAAACATTCAGTACTTC	CASSVASGAEEGNIQYF
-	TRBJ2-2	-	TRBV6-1	TGTGCCAGCAGCCCCGGGTACACCGGGGAGCTGTTTTTT	CASSPGYTGELFF